This T cell receptor (beta chain) was identified in a study of Ad26.COV2.S vaccination and SARS-CoV-2 variants. Across the study: As a participant in COV1001, the donor was in the Ad26.COV2.S trial arm.

Stated treatment: 19 received Ad26.COV2.S at low or high dose, single or two shots; a few received placebo; per-sample allocation not given. All samples were drawn on day 63, counting from the first vaccine or placebo injection. Boston hosted the donor, who was an adult aged 18-55 years. Participants' vaccine, an Ad26 vector, delivered Wuhan-strain SARS-CoV-2 spike. Germline CDR1 and CDR2: SGHAT and FQNNGV. Trimming removed 5 bases from V and 6 bases from J; junction bases left unmatched: 12. This CDR3 has 16 residues. Here immunoSEQ multiplex PCR was the method, and the copy in TCRdb shows in-frame clones only, minus some. This sample has 380,000 or so clones, with about 88% found just once.

This chain links TRBV11-2 with TRBJ2-3; TRBD2 matches at 9 bases. The receptor was isolated from a person aged 18 to 59 who received the Ad26.COV2.S COVID-19 vaccine or a placebo. This material consisted of peripheral blood, taken in a trial of Ad26.COV2.S vaccine versus placebo. The CDR3 bases are TGTGCCAGCAGCCCAGGGAGTAGCGGGAGCTCCGATACGCAGTATTTT. Translating gives CASSPGSSGSSDTQYF.